This T cell receptor beta chain is drawn from a study of OX40 agonist ivuxolimab in advanced cancers. General study points: Low levels of normalized T-cell clonal expansion also appeared in some nonresponders. The specificity for antigen of the expanded peripheral T cells was not determined.

The length of the CDR3 is 16 residues. In germline, CDR1 is MDHEN, CDR2 SYDVKM. J was trimmed by 3 bases and V by 3 bases; bases with no gene match: 5. Patients with a history of autoimmune disease or on systemic immunosuppression were excluded. Comments on this clone: What it binds is not known.

Here immunoSEQ multiplex PCR was the method, and the copy in TCRdb shows in-frame clones only, minus some. The sample carries about 46,000 clones, 89% recorded once. The chain carries TRBV28 and TRBJ2-2; the match to TRBD1 covers 9 bases. The clonotype originates from an adult with an advanced solid tumor such as melanoma, head and neck, liver or kidney cancer. Specimen: CD4+ or CD8+ T cells sorted from blood, collected in a trial of the OX40 agonist ivuxolimab. DNA for the CDR3: TGTGCCAGCAGTTTCGCGGGACAGGGCGACACCGGGGAGCTGTTTTTT. Translating it yields CASSFAGQGDTGELFF. The full variable domain, its missing parts supplied by reference TRBV28 and TRBJ2-2, is DVKVTQSSRYLVKRTGEKVFLECVQDMDHENMFWYRQDPGLGLRLIYFSYDVKMKEKGDIPEGYSVSREKKERFSLILESASTNQTSMYLCASSFAGQGDTGELFFGEGSRLTVL.